Below are 2 T cell receptor beta chains sequenced from a single sample in a study of T cells in pancreatic ductal adenocarcinoma. The protocol was immunoSEQ multiplex PCR, while the TCRdb copy is restricted to in-frame clones and leaves out a portion. The top ten hold around 2.2% of the sample, which has about 31,000 clones, around 94% seen once. No neoadjuvant therapy was given to the selected pancreatic ductal adenocarcinoma patients before their surgery. Sample: PBMCs. These receptor sequences come from a human donor with pancreatic ductal adenocarcinoma.

CDR3 in DNA: TGTGCCAGTAAAACATTCCGGGAAGACGAGCAGTACTTC. Translating it yields CASKTFREDEQYF. This rearrangement joins TRBV19 to TRBJ2-7; possible D gene TRBD2, 5 bases. V was pared by 7 bases and J by 5 bases, with 15 bases between. The CDR3 runs 13 residues. Germline-derived CDR1 and CDR2 are LNHDA and SQIVND (reference sequence).

This rearrangement joins TRBV6-5 to TRBJ2-2, with D tentatively TRBD2 (6 bases). The V gene's germline CDR1 is MNHEY and CDR2 SVGAGI. This CDR3 comprises 14 residues. The V end lost 7 bases, the J end lost 2 bases, and 11 bases lay between the germline ends. The CDR3 reads CASTMGGNTGELFF. Here the CDR3 DNA reads TGTGCCAGCACTATGGGAGGAAACACCGGGGAGCTGTTTTTT.